Each of the 4 T cell receptor beta chains below was sequenced from the same sample in a study of blood T cells in healthy people across ages. A sample-barcoded 5' primer and a J-beta primer mix were used in a second PCR of about 7 to 12 cycles. One entry per CDR3 protein, called by TCRdb with MiXCR from the 5' RACE reads. Here the sample spans a few hundred thousand distinct CDR3 sequences, over 25% being singletons. These data were likewise used in another study, on T cells of mothers and their children.

The source material was blood. The receptor source for this set is a boy younger than 10 in good health.

The CDR3 loop is CSYAGQGKNIQYF. The CDR3 bases are TGCAGTTATGCGGGACAGGGCAAAAACATTCAGTACTTC. The chain carries TRBV20-1 and TRBJ2-4; 9 nucleotides align to TRBD1. This CDR3 comprises 13 residues. Looked up from germline, CDR1 is DFQATT and CDR2 is SNEGSKA (reference sequence). V lost 8 bases, J lost 3 bases, and 5 bases stayed unmatched.

The rearrangement joins TRBV19 to TRBJ1-2, with D unclear. The CDR3 spans 16 residues. Germline-derived CDR1 and CDR2 are LNHDA and SQIVND (reference sequence). Trimming pared 4 bases from V and 3 bases from J, leaving 18 bases between. The CDR3 loop is CASSKGHPGNDYGYTF. CDR3 DNA: TGTGCCAGTAGTAAAGGCCATCCGGGGAACGACTATGGCTACACCTTC.

The chain joins TRBV7-9 to TRBJ1-1; the D gene is possibly TRBD1 (5 bases). This CDR3 comprises 15 residues. V lost 7 bases to trimming and J lost 0 bases, with 15 bases between them. Looked up from germline, CDR1 is SEHNR and CDR2 is FQNEAQ (reference sequence). The CDR3 reads CASNPGPSMNTEAFF. Here the CDR3 DNA reads TGTGCCAGCAATCCGGGGCCATCGATGAACACTGAAGCTTTCTTT.

This clonotype was seen only a few times. V and J are TRBV12-3 or TRBV12-4 and TRBJ2-5; D may be TRBD2 (6 bases). The J call may be incorrect, as the DNA end agrees better with TRBJ2-1. The CDR3 covers 16 residues. The CDR3 region is CASSGVGGGFYNEQFF. CDR3 DNA: TGTGCCAGCAGTGGGGTTGGGGGAGGCTTCTACAATGAGCAGTTCTTC.